This T cell receptor (beta chain) was identified in a study of cytomegalovirus exposure and HLA in healthy donors. At the level of the study: Among the roughly 380 donors who were genotyped, over 70% fell in the genetic ancestry cluster that is associated with self-reported Caucasian donors.

The CDR3 sequence is 13 residues long. Germline V gene data show CDR1 as SGDLS and CDR2 as YYNGEE. PCR used 60 Vbeta primers and 13 Jbeta primers. The assay was immunoSEQ multiplex PCR, and TCRdb's table has in-frame clones only and misses some. The sample has some 180,000 clones; 60% to 85% are singletons. For this clone: Germline and junction disagree at one end, which may indicate a read error.

Sequences were obtained from PBMCs. The TCR sequence derives from a male donor in good health and CMV-seronegative. This chain uses TRBV9 with TRBJ2-5; D remains unclear. The CDR3 DNA reads TGTGCCAGCAGCGTAGGGCACAAAGAAACCCAGTACTTC. Protein product: CASSVGHKETQYF. Variable domain in full (rest from reference TRBV9 and TRBJ2-5): DSGVTQTPKHLITATGQRVTLRCSPRSGDLSVYWYQQSLDQGLQFLIQYYNGEERAKGNILERFSAQQFPDLHSELNLSSLELGDSALYFCASSVGHKETQYFGPGTRLLVL.